These 5 T cell receptor beta chains originate from one sample sequenced in a study of blood T cell repertoires in COVID-19. This table comes from immunoSEQ multiplex PCR, and its TCRdb copy is limited to in-frame clones, with some not included. The sample yields about 140,000 clones, around nine tenths seen once. Sequencing was performed on peripheral blood. The receptors come from a man aged 45-60 years with active or convalescent COVID-19.

V gene TRBV2 combines with J gene TRBJ1-6; 9 bases are shared with TRBD1. J gave up 7 bases and V 3 bases, and 4 bases lay outside the gene matches. The CDR3 extends over 15 amino acids. The germline gives CDR1 SNHLY, CDR2 FYNNEI. CDR3: CASSDLGQGNSPLHF. The CDR3 nucleotides are TGTGCCAGCAGTGATTTGGGACAGGGAAATTCACCCCTCCACTTT.

This chain joins TRBV28 and TRBJ2-4, with 8 bases matching TRBD2. Germline values: CDR1 MDHEN, CDR2 SYDVKM. Germline trimming cut 1 base from V and 1 base from J; bases unmatched to any gene: 9. The CDR3 totals 18 residues. The CDR3 protein is CASSLSAGVAGAKNIQYF. The CDR3 DNA reads TGTGCCAGCAGTTTATCAGCGGGAGTGGCTGGGGCCAAAAACATTCAGTACTTC. Full variable domain (missing parts from reference TRBV28 and TRBJ2-4): DVKVTQSSRYLVKRTGEKVFLECVQDMDHENMFWYRQDPGLGLRLIYFSYDVKMKEKGDIPEGYSVSREKKERFSLILESASTNQTSMYLCASSLSAGVAGAKNIQYFGAGTRLSVL.

The CDR3 loop is CASSPLPPTSPSTDTQYF. For the CDR3, the DNA is TGTGCCAGCAGCCCATTACCCCCGACATCCCCTAGCACAGATACGCAGTATTTT. The chain combines TRBV9 with TRBJ2-3; D remains ambiguous. The V and J ends lost 4 bases and 0 bases respectively, with 21 bases between them. Germline CDR1 reads SGDLS; CDR2 reads YYNGEE. The CDR3 extends over 18 amino acids.

The chain links TRBV4-3 to TRBJ1-6; the D is unclear. The V gene lost 4 bases and the J gene lost 0 bases, with 13 bases spanning the gap. Germline V CDR1 and CDR2: LGHNA, YSLEER. CDR3 length: 17 amino acids. Here the CDR3 reads CASSLSRFSSYNSPLHF. DNA of the CDR3: TGCGCCAGCAGCCTCTCCAGATTCAGCTCCTATAATTCACCCCTCCACTTT.

The chain recombines TRBV25-1 with TRBJ1-2; 8 nucleotides line up with TRBD1. V was pared by 4 bases and J by 8 bases, with 12 bases of the junction left unmatched. The germline V gene has CDR1 MGHDK and CDR2 SYGVNS. The length of the CDR3 is 15 residues. DNA for the CDR3: TGTGCCAGCAGTGCTCGACAGGGGCCCGTCCGGGGCTACACCTTC. This codes for CASSARQGPVRGYTF.